This entry lists 32 T cell receptor beta chains sequenced from one sample in a study of blood T cell repertoires in COVID-19. Clones were read by immunoSEQ multiplex PCR, and TCRdb kept only the in-frame ones, dropping some. Of a few hundred thousand clones listed, approximately 89% are singletons. The source material was peripheral blood. All receptors derive from a woman between 55 and 75 years old with COVID-19, enrolled during active disease.

V is TRBV19 and J is TRBJ2-7; 7 bases are a match to TRBD1. Germline lookup yields CDR1 LNHDA and CDR2 SQIVND (reference sequence). Trimming took 4 bases from V and 3 from J; bases not matched to a gene: 6. CDR3 length equals 14 residues. CDR3 sequence (DNA): TGTGCCAGTAGTAACTCTGACAGGGTCTACGAGCAGTACTTC. This sequence encodes CASSNSDRVYEQYF.

This sequence joins TRBV5-1 and TRBJ2-7, with a tentative D call TRBD1 (6 bases). Per the germline V gene, CDR1 is SGHRS and CDR2 is YFSETQ. This CDR3 comprises 14 residues. V was cut by 0 bases and J by 3 bases, with 10 bases left in between. CDR3 in DNA: TGCGCCAGCAGCTTGGGACAGGCCTTCTACGAGCAGTACTTC. Translating it yields CASSLGQAFYEQYF.

About this clone: The sample carries other DNA sequences with the same CDR3. This rearrangement joins TRBV4-1 to TRBJ1-4, with 8 bases fitting TRBD1. Losses at the gene ends were 4 bases for V and 8 bases for J; bases not matched to a gene: 9. The CDR3 totals 15 residues. Germline CDR1 MGHRA, CDR2 YSYEKL. The DNA for the CDR3 is TGCGCCAGCAGCCGTACCGGGACAGGTAACGAAAAACTGTTTTTT. This translates into CASSRTGTGNEKLFF.

CDR3 residues: CATSDWTGGGETQYF. The DNA for the CDR3 is TGTGCCACCAGTGATTGGACAGGGGGAGGAGAGACCCAGTACTTC. The J gene is TRBJ2-5, the V gene TRBV24-1; 10 bases fit TRBD1. Germline values: CDR1 KGHDR, CDR2 SFDVKD. The length of the CDR3 is 15 residues. The J segment lost 4 bases and the V segment lost 2 bases, leaving 3 bases of the junction unmatched.

This clone was counted a few times. The chain recombines TRBV3-1 (or the pseudogene TRBV3-2) with TRBJ2-7; the match to TRBD2 covers 13 bases. This CDR3 comprises 18 residues. J gave up 4 bases and V 4 bases, and 13 bases lay outside the gene matches. Germline CDR1 reads LGHDT; CDR2 reads YNNKEL (reference sequence). As DNA, the CDR3 is TGTGCCAGCAGCCGAATACTAGCGGGGGGGCCTATAGGATACGAGCAGTACTTC. This codes for CASSRILAGGPIGYEQYF.

The rearrangement joins TRBV7-9 to TRBJ1-1; D might be TRBD1 (6 bases). V shed 8 bases and J shed 2 bases, with 15 bases lying between them. The CDR3 loop spans 14 amino acids. Germline V gene lookup returns CDR1 SEHNR and CDR2 FQNEAQ (reference sequence). The DNA of the CDR3 is TGTGCCAGCGGGGGCGGCACGACTAACACTGAAGCTTTCTTT. Translation gives CASGGGTTNTEAFF.

The chain employs TRBV12-3 or TRBV12-4 and TRBJ2-3; possible D gene TRBD2, 5 bases. This CDR3 comprises 11 residues. Deletions cut 6 bases from V and 10 bases from J, with 11 bases between. CDR3 sequence reads: CASSSLEAQYF. CDR3 nucleotides: TGTGCCAGCAGCTCACTAGAGGCGCAGTATTTT.

The chain links TRBV28 to TRBJ1-2; D remains ambiguous. The CDR3 runs to 12 residues. The V and J ends lost 8 bases and 7 bases respectively, with 14 bases between them. Germline loops: CDR1 MDHEN, CDR2 SYDVKM. The CDR3: CASQTDVGGYTF. In nucleotides, the CDR3 is TGTGCCAGCCAGACTGACGTAGGTGGCTACACCTTC.

This chain joins TRBV18 and TRBJ1-3; D unresolved. Germline V gene lookup returns CDR1 KGHSH and CDR2 LQKENI. Trimming shortened V by 4 bases and J by 0 bases, and 16 bases separated the two germline ends. This CDR3 region has 17 residues. The CDR3 reads CASSRTSTPSSGNTIYF. CDR3 DNA sequence: TGTGCCAGCTCACGAACCTCGACTCCGAGCTCTGGAAACACCATATATTTT.

The chain recombines TRBV11-2 with TRBJ1-4, with no clear D. V was cut by 5 bases and J by 3 bases, with 10 bases left in between. There are 14 residues in the CDR3. Germline assignment: CDR1 SGHAT and CDR2 FQNNGV. DNA of the CDR3: TGTGCCAGCAGCCCTTGGACTTCTAATGAAAAACTGTTTTTT. It encodes CASSPWTSNEKLFF. The variable domain in full, with the rest retrieved from reference TRBV11-2 and TRBJ1-4, is EAGVAQSPRYKIIEKRQSVAFWCNPISGHATLYWYQQILGQGPKLLIQFQNNGVVDDSQLPKDRFSAERLKGVDSTLKIQPAKLEDSAVYLCASSPWTSNEKLFFGSGTQLSVL.

J is TRBJ2-2 and V is TRBV30, with 8 nucleotides matching TRBD1. The CDR3 is 15 amino acids. Germline V gene sequence: CDR1 GTSNPN, CDR2 SVGIG (reference sequence). J lost 4 bases, V lost 0 bases, and 4 bases had no gene match. The CDR3: CAWSVLDRATGELFF. CDR3 in DNA: TGTGCCTGGAGTGTACTGGACAGGGCCACCGGGGAGCTGTTTTTT.

The V gene is TRBV19, the J gene TRBJ1-1, with D hard to call. CDR1 and CDR2 (germline): LNHDA, SQIVND (reference sequence). The germline V and J ends were trimmed by 5 bases and 0 bases, with 19 bases remaining between them. The CDR3 spans 17 residues. The CDR3 loop reads CASSERQSRGMNTEAFF. Written as DNA, the CDR3 is TGTGCCAGTAGTGAAAGGCAGAGCCGAGGGATGAACACTGAAGCTTTCTTT. The full variable domain, with the rest looked up from reference TRBV19 and TRBJ1-1, is DGGITQSPKYLFRKEGQNVTLSCEQNLNHDAMYWYRQDPGQGLRLIYYSQIVNDFQKGDIAEGYSVSREKKESFPLTVTSAQKNPTAFYLCASSERQSRGMNTEAFFGQGTRLTVV.

This chain uses TRBV20-1 with TRBJ1-2; TRBD1 agrees at 8 bases. V trimming: 3 bases; J trimming: 8 bases; junction bases outside the gene matches: 14. CDR3 length: 15 amino acids. CDR1 and CDR2 from the germline V gene are DFQATT and SNEGSKA (reference sequence). CDR3 coding DNA: TGCAGTGCTAGTAGACAGGGGCGCCGCTCCTCCGGCTACACCTTC. Translated, it gives CSASRQGRRSSGYTF.

This clone was detected only a few times. The CDR3 DNA is TGTGCCAGCAGCTTTGTCGCAACTGGCTATGGCTACACCTTC. This sequence encodes CASSFVATGYGYTF. V is TRBV7-8 and J is TRBJ1-2; D unclear. This CDR3 comprises 14 residues. The germline CDR1 and CDR2 sequences are SGHVS and FQNEAQ. The V and J ends lost 3 bases and 4 bases respectively, with 12 bases between them. Drawing the rest from reference TRBV7-8 and TRBJ1-2, the complete variable domain is GAGVSQSPRYKVAKRGQDVALRCDPISGHVSLFWYQQALGQGPEFLTYFQNEAQLDKSGLPSDRFFAERPEGSVSTLKIQRTQQEDSAVYLCASSFVATGYGYTFGSGTRLTVV.

The rearrangement uses TRBV7-6 and TRBJ2-7; TRBD1 agrees at 7 bases. J lost 3 bases, V lost 4 bases, and 9 bases had no gene match. The CDR3 is 15 residues long. Germline V lookup: CDR1 SGHVS, CDR2 FNYEAQ. CDR3 protein: CASSSHRGEGYEQYF. CDR3 DNA: TGTGCCAGCAGCTCACACAGGGGTGAAGGCTACGAGCAGTACTTC.

The chain is built from TRBV6-1 and TRBJ1-5, with TRBD1 matching over 9 bases. V trimming: 3 bases; J trimming: 4 bases; junction bases outside the gene matches: 10. CDR1 and CDR2 (germline): MNHNS, SASEGT. The CDR3 loop spans 17 amino acids. Written as DNA, the CDR3 is TGTGCCAGCAGTGACAGGGACTCCGGGACAGGGAATCAGCCCCAGCATTTT. Protein product: CASSDRDSGTGNQPQHF.

The chain employs TRBV6-5 and TRBJ1-4; TRBD1 matches 10 bases. This CDR3 is 14 amino acids long. V lost 6 bases to trimming and J lost 6 bases; unmatched junction nucleotides: 4. Germline values: CDR1 MNHEY, CDR2 SVGAGI. The chain's CDR3 is CASSETGGDEKLFF. In DNA form, the CDR3 reads TGTGCCAGCAGCGAGACAGGGGGCGATGAAAAACTGTTTTTT.

This clone was detected only once. The genes are TRBV3-1 (or the pseudogene TRBV3-2) and TRBJ2-2, with 8 bases that match TRBD2. The J segment lost 4 bases and the V segment lost 1 base, leaving 8 bases of the junction unmatched. Germline loops: CDR1 LGHDT, CDR2 YNNKEL (reference sequence). This CDR3 is built from 17 residues. The CDR3 reads CASSQVTAGAGTGELFF. The DNA for the CDR3 is TGTGCCAGCAGCCAAGTGACAGCGGGGGCGGGCACCGGGGAGCTGTTTTTT.

This clone appeared a few times. This chain connects TRBV3-1 (or the pseudogene TRBV3-2) to TRBJ1-6, with TRBD1 as a possible D gene (6 bases). Trimming removed 4 bases from V and 9 bases from J, with 19 bases in between. Germline loops: CDR1 LGHDT, CDR2 YNNKEL (reference sequence). This CDR3 has 16 amino acids. The CDR3 loop reads CASSLKTLGGSSPLHF. DNA for the CDR3: TGTGCCAGCAGCCTAAAAACATTAGGGGGTTCTTCACCCCTCCACTTT.

The chain employs TRBV6-2 or TRBV6-3 and TRBJ1-2, with TRBD1 matching over 8 bases. The CDR3 is made up of 14 amino acids. Germline lookup yields CDR1 MNHEY and CDR2 SVGEGT. J was trimmed by 7 bases and V by 6 bases; bases with no gene match: 10. The CDR3 is CASSLLTGGGGYTF. For the CDR3, the DNA is TGTGCCAGCAGCCTCCTCACAGGGGGAGGTGGCTACACCTTC.

This chain connects TRBV28 to TRBJ1-2, with D possibly TRBD1 on 5 matching bases. Germline CDR1 and CDR2: MDHEN and SYDVKM. The CDR3 totals 15 residues. Trimming took off 6 bases at V and 3 bases at J, with 17 bases between the two ends. The CDR3 sequence is CASRLPQDRDYGYTF. CDR3 coding DNA: TGTGCCAGCAGATTACCACAGGATAGGGACTATGGCTACACCTTC.

The J gene is TRBJ1-5, the V gene TRBV7-9, with 7 bases that match TRBD1. The CDR3 runs 13 residues. V lost 5 bases to trimming and J lost 6 bases; unmatched junction nucleotides: 4. Germline V lookup: CDR1 SEHNR, CDR2 FQNEAQ (reference sequence). CDR3 bases: TGTGCCAGCAGCGCAGAGGGGGCTCAGCCCCAGCATTTT. Amino acids: CASSAEGAQPQHF.

The CDR3 DNA reads TGTGCCAGCATCCTGGGGGGGGCGGTGAACACTGAAGCTTTCTTT. Translating it yields CASILGGAVNTEAFF. This chain joins TRBV5-5 and TRBJ1-1; weak D call: TRBD1 (6 bases). V was shortened by 6 bases and J by 0 bases, with 15 bases between the two germline ends. CDR1 is SGHKS, CDR2 YYEKEE, per germline (reference sequence). The CDR3 loop spans 15 amino acids.

V usage is TRBV9 and J usage is TRBJ1-1; D is perhaps TRBD1 (6 bases). In germline, CDR1 is SGDLS, CDR2 YYNGEE. The CDR3 sequence is 15 residues long. The ends were cut back, 4 bases at V and 1 base at J, with 14 bases in the middle. As DNA, the CDR3 is TGTGCCAGCAGCTCGAGCCCGACAGGGAACACTGAAGCTTTCTTT. This encodes CASSSSPTGNTEAFF.

This clone was detected once. The rearrangement links TRBV7-3 to TRBJ1-6, with 11 bases aligning to TRBD1. This CDR3 is 22 amino acids long. Trimming removed 5 bases from V and 0 bases from J; junction bases left unmatched: 18. CDR1 and CDR2 (germline): SGHTA, FQGTGA. The CDR3 sequence is CASSTGGKDRGLSSSYNSPLHF. The CDR3 nucleotides read TGTGCCAGCAGCACCGGGGGTAAGGACAGGGGGCTATCGAGCTCCTATAATTCACCCCTCCACTTT.

V and J are TRBV4-1 and TRBJ1-4, with D unresolved. The V end lost 6 bases, the J end lost 1 base, and 12 bases lay between the germline ends. The CDR3 covers 15 residues. Germline V gene data show CDR1 as MGHRA and CDR2 as YSYEKL. CDR3 sequence reads: CASSFDPGTNEKLFF. For the CDR3, the DNA is TGCGCCAGCAGTTTTGACCCAGGAACTAATGAAAAACTGTTTTTT.

This sequence joins TRBV30 and TRBJ1-1; 8 nucleotides line up with TRBD1. This CDR3 is built from 12 residues. Trimming removed 8 bases from V and 1 base from J; junction bases left unmatched: 3. CDR1 is GTSNPN, CDR2 SVGIG, per germline (reference sequence). This chain's CDR3 is CAGQGPNTEAFF. The CDR3 DNA reads as TGTGCCGGACAGGGTCCGAACACTGAAGCTTTCTTT.

The rearrangement uses TRBV5-1 and TRBJ2-1, with D possibly being TRBD2 (6 bases). Per germline, CDR1 SGHRS and CDR2 YFSETQ. The CDR3 sequence is 15 residues long. Trimming removed 4 bases at V and 1 base at J, with 12 bases between. This CDR3 is CASSPGGRSYNEQFF. The CDR3 nucleotides read TGCGCCAGCAGCCCCGGGGGTCGGTCCTACAATGAGCAGTTCTTC.

J is TRBJ2-5 and V is TRBV29-1; no definite D call. The CDR3 totals 12 residues. Germline V gene sequence: CDR1 SQVTM, CDR2 ANQGSEA. Trimming took 4 bases from V and 5 from J, leaving 11 bases between them. This CDR3 reads CSVASVGETQYF. DNA of the CDR3: TGCAGCGTTGCCAGTGTCGGGGAGACCCAGTACTTC. The full variable domain, its missing parts supplied by reference TRBV29-1 and TRBJ2-5, is SAVISQKPSRDICQRGTSLTIQCQVDSQVTMMFWYRQQPGQSLTLIATANQGSEATYESGFVIDKFPISRPNLTFSTLTVSNMSPEDSSIYLCSVASVGETQYFGPGTRLLVL.

This clone was counted once. The same CDR3 can be traced to other DNA sequences in this sample. This chain joins TRBV5-5 and TRBJ1-3, with unresolved D. The CDR3 totals 15 residues. From germline, CDR1 is SGHKS and CDR2 YYEKEE (reference sequence). The ends were cut back, 0 bases at V and 0 bases at J, with 7 bases in the middle. The CDR3 coding sequence is TGTGCCAGCAGCTTGGCAAGTAGCTCTGGAAACACCATATATTTT. Protein: CASSLASSSGNTIYF.

The chain carries TRBV19 and TRBJ2-4, with 13 positions matching TRBD2. Germline V gives CDR1 LNHDA, CDR2 SQIVND (reference sequence). The CDR3 is made up of 16 amino acids. V lost 6 bases, J lost 9 bases, and 11 bases stayed unmatched. The CDR3, as DNA: TGTGCCAGTAGCAGCACTAGCGGGGGGGCCTCGGGCATTCAGTACTTC. Its protein is CASSSTSGGASGIQYF.

J is TRBJ1-1 and V is TRBV29-1, with D unclear. The germline V and J ends were trimmed by 3 bases and 5 bases, with 10 bases remaining between them. This CDR3 is 12 amino acids long. Germline V gene sequence: CDR1 SQVTM, CDR2 ANQGSEA. CDR3 sequence reads: CSVDEGGTEAFF. The CDR3 DNA reads as TGCAGCGTTGACGAGGGAGGAACTGAAGCTTTCTTT.